This TCR beta chain was documented in a study of control samples from healthy donors and cancer patients. Assay: immunoSEQ multiplex PCR; the TCRdb copy retains only in-frame clones and omits some. The repertoire consists of 180,000 or so clones, with 90% to 95% occurring once and the leading ten covering about 1.6%. V lost 0 bases and J 7 bases, leaving 10 bases between the germline ends. This CDR3 has 15 residues. The V gene's germline CDR1 is SGHDN and CDR2 FVKESK. The V gene is TRBV14, the J gene TRBJ1-6; tentative D call: TRBD1 (5 bases). The source of this sequence is a woman between 25 and 40 years old in good health. The source material was blood. The chain's CDR3 is CASSQERRANSPLHF. CDR3 nucleotide sequence: TGTGCCAGCAGCCAAGAACGCAGGGCAAATTCACCCCTCCACTTT.